The table lists the clone carrying this T cell receptor beta chain with a few counts. Its matching antigen is unknown. The data were taken from a study of T cell repertoires in cytomegalovirus infection. General observations from the study: There were HLA-C-restricted CMV-specific TCR beta clonotypes dominating the ex vivo response.

The ends were cut back, 6 bases at V and 4 bases at J, with 13 bases in the middle. The CDR3 runs to 14 residues. The germline V gene encodes CDR1 MNHGY and CDR2 SAAAGT. A single record per CDR3 protein comes from TCRdb applying MiXCR to the reads. The data hold about 570,000 distinct CDR3 sequences, with 40% observed a single time. This receptor was obtained from a human donor in good health (CMV status not recorded). Some clones in this sample may be carry-over from other donors' samples. The specimen was cultured PBMCs, collected from culture after CMV antigen stimulation. The V and J genes are TRBV6-8 and TRBJ2-4; maybe TRBD1 (6 bases). CDR3 bases: TGTGCCAGCAGCCCCGTTGGACAGAAAAACATTCAGTACTTC. It specifies CASSPVGQKNIQYF.